This T cell receptor (beta chain) was sequenced during a study of blood T cells in healthy people across ages. Alongside a J-beta primer mix, a sample-barcoded 5' primer served in a second PCR lasting about 7 to 12 cycles. TCRdb recomputed calls from the 5' RACE reads with MiXCR, one row per CDR3 protein. The sample has about 640,000 distinct CDR3 sequences; 40% to 45% are singletons. The V gene's germline CDR1 is SGDLS and CDR2 YYNGEE. The CDR3 runs 13 residues. The ends were cut back, 8 bases at V and 1 base at J, with 11 bases in the middle. V usage is TRBV9 and J usage is TRBJ2-3; the D gene is possibly TRBD2 (6 bases). The sample taken for sequencing was blood. This clonotype was sampled from an elderly man in good health. The DNA for the CDR3 is TGTGCCAGTGGAGGGCCACGCACAGATACGCAGTATTTT. Amino acids: CASGGPRTDTQYF.